This T cell receptor (beta chain) was profiled in a study of identical twins. Template switching introduced a universal primer site, and the cDNA bore unique molecular identifiers. Via MiXCR, TCRdb re-called the 5' RACE reads, giving one row per CDR3 protein. This repertoire shows roughly 710,000 distinct CDR3 sequences, roughly 6% found once; its top ten account for under 2%. CDR3 length: 15 amino acids. Germline V gene sequence: CDR1 DFQATT, CDR2 SNEGSKA (reference sequence). Germline trimming cut 0 bases from V and 8 bases from J; bases unmatched to any gene: 8. All donors were healthy Caucasians. Study conclusions and caveats: Out-of-frame alpha sequences that twins shared showed excess low generation probability. Clonotypes of the beta chain that were abundant in cord blood carried fewer insertions (memory repertoires showed none).

This clonotype was observed at least ten times. As yet, its antigen is unknown. The receptor was derived from a man aged 18-30 years in good health. The chain has TRBV20-1 and TRBJ2-1; 9 bases match TRBD2. The specimen was naive T cells sorted from blood. CDR3 in DNA: TGCAGTGCTAGAGATGCTACTAGCGGGTTATATGAGCAGTTCTTC. Translated, it gives CSARDATSGLYEQFF.